Listed below are T cell receptor beta chains from one sample, sequenced in a study of cytomegalovirus exposure and HLA in healthy donors. Some clones are missing from TCRdb's copy, which holds only in-frame ones; the method was immunoSEQ multiplex PCR. The repertoire holds 100,000 to 150,000 clones, with over 60% as singletons. Sequencing input: PBMCs. These TCRs come from a female donor in good health and CMV-seronegative. Both conserved end residues are part of each CDR3. Fields, in order: J gene, clone size, D gene, V gene, CDR3 protein, CDR3 DNA. D genes are given only for firm matches. Not every row has a clone size; where given, it reads once, few, many or a size class.

>TRBJ2-7|NA|NA|TRBV4-1
CASSQEVSRGYEQYF
TGCGCCAGCAGCCAAGAGGTCTCGCGGGGTTACGAGCAGTACTTC
>TRBJ2-1|NA|TRBD2|TRBV30
CAWSKYLAGGPEQFF
TGTGCCTGGAGTAAGTACCTAGCGGGAGGACCGGAGCAGTTCTTC
>TRBJ1-1|NA|NA|TRBV30
CAWSLGRYTEAFF
TGTGCCTGGTCTTTGGGCAGATACACTGAAGCTTTCTTT
>TRBJ1-2|NA|NA|TRBV6-5
CASSPVGSVYGYTF
TGTGCCAGCAGCCCAGTCGGGTCCGTCTATGGCTACACCTTC
>TRBJ1-4|few|TRBD1|TRBV5-1
CASRQGHGTNEKLFF
TGCGCCAGCAGACAGGGGCATGGAACTAATGAAAAACTGTTTTTT
>TRBJ2-2|NA|TRBD2|TRBV5-1
CASSWTSGSVGGELFF
TGCGCCAGCAGCTGGACTAGCGGGAGCGTCGGCGGGGAGCTGTTTTTT
>TRBJ2-1|NA|NA|TRBV15
CATSRPTAVGEQFF
TGTGCCACCAGCAGACCGACCGCGGTCGGGGAGCAGTTCTTC
>TRBJ1-4|NA|NA|TRBV28
CASSYAGLTNEKLFF
TGTGCCAGCAGCTACGCGGGGCTCACTAATGAAAAACTGTTTTTT
>TRBJ1-5|few|NA|TRBV6-1
CASRSSSQPQHF
TGTGCCAGCAGGTCCTCTTCCCAGCCCCAGCATTTT
>TRBJ1-3|NA|NA|TRBV25-1
CASSKRDTGNTIYF
TGTGCCAGCAGTAAACGGGACACTGGAAACACCATATATTTT
>TRBJ2-7|few|NA|TRBV30
CAWSVLHEQYF
TGTGCCTGGAGTGTACTCCACGAGCAGTACTTC
>TRBJ2-7|NA|NA|TRBV20-1
CASGHAYEQYF
TGCGCCTCGGGACACGCCTACGAGCAGTACTTC
>TRBJ2-2|once|TRBD2|TRBV6-5
CASRSSGYTGELFF
TGTGCCAGCAGATCTAGCGGGTACACCGGGGAGCTGTTTTTT